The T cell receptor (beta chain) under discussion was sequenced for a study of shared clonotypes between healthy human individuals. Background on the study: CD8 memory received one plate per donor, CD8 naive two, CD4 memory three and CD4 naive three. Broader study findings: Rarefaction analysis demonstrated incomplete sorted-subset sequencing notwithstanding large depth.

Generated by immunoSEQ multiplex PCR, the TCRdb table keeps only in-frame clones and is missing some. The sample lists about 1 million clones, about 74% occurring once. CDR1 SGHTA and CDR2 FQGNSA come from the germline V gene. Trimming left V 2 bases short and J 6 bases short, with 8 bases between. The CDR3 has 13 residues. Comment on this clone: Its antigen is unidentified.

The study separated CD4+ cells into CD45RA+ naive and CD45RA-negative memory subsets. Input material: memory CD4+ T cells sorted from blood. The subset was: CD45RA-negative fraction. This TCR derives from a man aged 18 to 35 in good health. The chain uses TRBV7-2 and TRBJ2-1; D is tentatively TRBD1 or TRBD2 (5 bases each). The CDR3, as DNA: TGTGCCAGCAGCTTACGAGGGGCCAATGAGCAGTTCTTC. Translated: CASSLRGANEQFF.